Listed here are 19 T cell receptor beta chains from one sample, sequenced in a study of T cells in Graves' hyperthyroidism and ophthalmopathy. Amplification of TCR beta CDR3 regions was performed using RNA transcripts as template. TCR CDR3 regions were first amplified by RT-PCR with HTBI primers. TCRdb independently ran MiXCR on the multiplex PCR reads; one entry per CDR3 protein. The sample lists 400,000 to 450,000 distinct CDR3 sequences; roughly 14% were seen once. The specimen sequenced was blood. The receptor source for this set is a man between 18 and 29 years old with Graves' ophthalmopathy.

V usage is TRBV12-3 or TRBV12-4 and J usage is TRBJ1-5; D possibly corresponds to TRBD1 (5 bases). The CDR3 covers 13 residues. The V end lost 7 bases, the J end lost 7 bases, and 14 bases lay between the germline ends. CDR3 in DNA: TGTGCCAGCAAAGCGGGGGTGAGGCAGCCCCAGCATTTT. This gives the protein CASKAGVRQPQHF.

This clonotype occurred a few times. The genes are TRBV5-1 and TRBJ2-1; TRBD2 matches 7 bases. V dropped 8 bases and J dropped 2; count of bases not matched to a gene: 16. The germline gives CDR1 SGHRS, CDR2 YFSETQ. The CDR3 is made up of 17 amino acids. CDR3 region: CARGTFVSGAAYNEQFF. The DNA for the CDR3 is TGCGCCAGAGGAACCTTTGTGAGCGGGGCTGCCTACAATGAGCAGTTCTTC.

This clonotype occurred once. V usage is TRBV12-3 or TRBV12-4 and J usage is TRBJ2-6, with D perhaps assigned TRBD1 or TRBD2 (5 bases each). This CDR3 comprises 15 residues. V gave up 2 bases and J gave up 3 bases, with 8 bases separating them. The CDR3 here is CASSLRGVGANVLTF. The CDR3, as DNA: TGTGCCAGCAGTTTAAGAGGGGTTGGGGCCAACGTCCTGACTTTC.

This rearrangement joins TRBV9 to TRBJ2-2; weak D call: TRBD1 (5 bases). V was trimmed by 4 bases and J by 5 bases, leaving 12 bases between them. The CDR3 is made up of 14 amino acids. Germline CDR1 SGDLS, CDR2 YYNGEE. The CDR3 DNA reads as TGTGCCAGCAGCACAAACAGGTTTACCGGGGAGCTGTTTTTT. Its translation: CASSTNRFTGELFF.

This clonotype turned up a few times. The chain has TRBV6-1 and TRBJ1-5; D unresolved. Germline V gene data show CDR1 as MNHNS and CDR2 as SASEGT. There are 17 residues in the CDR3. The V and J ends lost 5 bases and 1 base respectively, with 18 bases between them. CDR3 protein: CASSPSPGVVSNQPQHF. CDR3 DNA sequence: TGTGCCAGCAGTCCAAGTCCCGGGGTAGTAAGCAATCAGCCCCAGCATTTT.

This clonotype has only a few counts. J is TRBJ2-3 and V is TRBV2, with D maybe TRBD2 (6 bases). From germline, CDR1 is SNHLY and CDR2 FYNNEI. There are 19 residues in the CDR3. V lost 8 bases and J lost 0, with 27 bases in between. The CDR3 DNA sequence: TGTGCCAGCCGGGTCCAGGCGGGGCGGCCCTTATGGAGCACAGATACGCAGTATTTT. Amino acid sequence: CASRVQAGRPLWSTDTQYF.

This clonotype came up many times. In DNA, the CDR3 is TGTGCCACCAGTGACCGGGACCGGGGGACGATATCTAACTATGGCTACACCTTC. Translated: CATSDRDRGTISNYGYTF. The gene calls are TRBV24-1 and TRBJ1-2; a possible D gene is TRBD1 (5 bases). The germline V gene has CDR1 KGHDR and CDR2 SFDVKD. Trimming left V 4 bases short and J 0 bases short, with 20 bases between. The CDR3 runs 18 residues.

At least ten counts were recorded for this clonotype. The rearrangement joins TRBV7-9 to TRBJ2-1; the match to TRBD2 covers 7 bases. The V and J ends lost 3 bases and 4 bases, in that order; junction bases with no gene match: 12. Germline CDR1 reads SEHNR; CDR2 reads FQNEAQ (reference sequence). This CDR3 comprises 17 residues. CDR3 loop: CASSFMATSGVYNEQFF. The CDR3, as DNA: TGTGCCAGCAGCTTTATGGCGACGAGCGGGGTTTACAATGAGCAGTTCTTC.

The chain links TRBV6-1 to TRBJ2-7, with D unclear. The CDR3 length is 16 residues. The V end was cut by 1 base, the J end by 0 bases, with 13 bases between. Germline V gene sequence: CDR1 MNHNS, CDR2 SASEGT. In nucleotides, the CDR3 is TGTGCCAGCAGTGAAGGCCCGTCACAGTACTCCTACGAGCAGTACTTC. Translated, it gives CASSEGPSQYSYEQYF.

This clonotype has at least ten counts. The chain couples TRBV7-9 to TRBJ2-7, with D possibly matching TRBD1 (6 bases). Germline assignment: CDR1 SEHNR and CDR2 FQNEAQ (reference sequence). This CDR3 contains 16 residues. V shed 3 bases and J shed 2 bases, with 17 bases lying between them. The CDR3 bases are TGTGCCAGCAGCTTTTTTGGGGGCCAAAGACCCTACGAGCAGTACTTC. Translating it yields CASSFFGGQRPYEQYF.

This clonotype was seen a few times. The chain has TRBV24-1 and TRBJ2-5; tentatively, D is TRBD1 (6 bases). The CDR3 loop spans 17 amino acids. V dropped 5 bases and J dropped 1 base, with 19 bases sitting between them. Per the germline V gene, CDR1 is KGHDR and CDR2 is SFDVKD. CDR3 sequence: CATSGFGRGKSQETQYF. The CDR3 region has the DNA TGTGCCACCAGTGGGTTTGGCAGGGGCAAATCCCAAGAGACCCAGTACTTC.

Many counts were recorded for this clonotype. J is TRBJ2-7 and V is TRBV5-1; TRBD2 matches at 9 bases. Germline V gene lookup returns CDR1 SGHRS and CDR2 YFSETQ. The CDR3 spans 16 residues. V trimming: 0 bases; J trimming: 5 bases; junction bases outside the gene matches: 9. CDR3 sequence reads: CASSLGIAGVRDEQYF. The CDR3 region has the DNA TGCGCCAGCAGCTTGGGGATAGCGGGAGTCCGGGACGAGCAGTACTTC.

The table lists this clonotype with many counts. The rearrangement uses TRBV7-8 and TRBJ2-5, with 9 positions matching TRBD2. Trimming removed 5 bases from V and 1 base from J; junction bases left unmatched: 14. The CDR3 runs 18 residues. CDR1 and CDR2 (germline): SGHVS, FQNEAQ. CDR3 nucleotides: TGTGCCAGCAGCACGACCCGGAGCGGGAGGCCCACCCAAGAGACCCAGTACTTC. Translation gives CASSTTRSGRPTQETQYF.

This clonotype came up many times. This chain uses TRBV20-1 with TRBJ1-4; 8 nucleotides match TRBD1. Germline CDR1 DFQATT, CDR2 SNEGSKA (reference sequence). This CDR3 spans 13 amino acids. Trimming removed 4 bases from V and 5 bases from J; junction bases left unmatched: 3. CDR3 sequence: CSATNRGNEKLFF. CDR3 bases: TGCAGTGCTACGAACAGGGGGAATGAAAAACTGTTTTTT.

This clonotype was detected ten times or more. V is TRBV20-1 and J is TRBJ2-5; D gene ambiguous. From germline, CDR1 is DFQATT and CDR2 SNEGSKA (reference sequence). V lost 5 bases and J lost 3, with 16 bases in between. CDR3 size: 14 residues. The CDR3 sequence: CSASALRTEETQYF. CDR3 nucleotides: TGCAGTGCTTCGGCCCTACGGACGGAAGAGACCCAGTACTTC.

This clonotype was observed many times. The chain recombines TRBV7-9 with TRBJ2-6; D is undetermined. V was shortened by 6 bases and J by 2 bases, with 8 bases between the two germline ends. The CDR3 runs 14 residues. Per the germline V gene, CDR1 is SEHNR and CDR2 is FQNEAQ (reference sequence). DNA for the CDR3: TGTGCCAGCAGACCGGGTGCTGGGGCCAACGTCCTGACTTTC. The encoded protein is CASRPGAGANVLTF.

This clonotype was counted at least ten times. DNA of the CDR3: TGTGCCTGGAGTTGGAGGGGGCTGAACTATGGCTACACCTTC. Residues: CAWSWRGLNYGYTF. The chain carries TRBV30 and TRBJ1-2; 7 nucleotides align to TRBD1. The CDR3 has 14 residues. Trimming cost V 2 bases and J 2 bases; bases outside gene matches: 5. Germline V gene lookup returns CDR1 GTSNPN and CDR2 SVGIG (reference sequence).

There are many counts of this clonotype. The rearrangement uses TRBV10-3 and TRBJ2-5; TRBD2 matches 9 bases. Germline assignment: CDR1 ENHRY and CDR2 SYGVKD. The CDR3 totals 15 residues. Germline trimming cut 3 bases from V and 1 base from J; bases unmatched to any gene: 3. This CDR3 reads CAISDPAGGQETQYF. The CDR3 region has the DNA TGTGCCATCAGTGATCCAGCGGGAGGCCAAGAGACCCAGTACTTC.

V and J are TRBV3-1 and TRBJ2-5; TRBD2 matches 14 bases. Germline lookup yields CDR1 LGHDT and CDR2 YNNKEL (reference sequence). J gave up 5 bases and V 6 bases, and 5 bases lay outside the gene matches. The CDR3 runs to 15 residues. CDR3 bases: TGTGCCAGCAGGCGGGGACTAGCGGGGGAGGAGACCCAGTACTTC. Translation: CASRRGLAGEETQYF.